One and the same sample provided the 4 T cell receptor beta chains below, sequenced in a study of shared clonotypes between healthy human individuals. Here immunoSEQ multiplex PCR was the method, and the copy in TCRdb shows in-frame clones only, minus some. Among approximately 700,000 clones, 73% were seen once, and the ten largest hold 1.5% to 2%. Sequencing was performed on memory CD4+ T cells sorted from blood. Sample subset: CD45RA-negative fraction. All receptors come from a woman aged 30 to 39 in good health.

This sequence joins TRBV10-2 and TRBJ2-7, with unresolved D. V gave up 0 bases and J gave up 4 bases, with 7 bases separating them. This CDR3 has 13 residues. From germline, CDR1 is WSHSY and CDR2 SAAADI. CDR3: CASSESAHYEQYF. The CDR3 coding sequence is TGCGCCAGCAGTGAGTCTGCTCATTACGAGCAGTACTTC.

The chain is built from TRBV28 and TRBJ1-2; 7 bases fit TRBD1. CDR1 MDHEN and CDR2 SYDVKM come from the germline V gene. V dropped 3 bases and J dropped 0; count of bases not matched to a gene: 1. This CDR3 is built from 14 residues. CDR3 region: CASSLGQSNYGYTF. DNA of the CDR3: TGTGCCAGCAGTTTGGGACAGTCTAACTATGGCTACACCTTC.

V gene TRBV9 combines with J gene TRBJ1-4; TRBD1 might be the D (6 bases). CDR1 and CDR2 (germline): SGDLS, YYNGEE. The CDR3 sequence is 18 residues long. Trimming cost V 4 bases and J 4 bases, with 23 bases left between them. DNA of the CDR3: TGTGCCAGCAGCCCGCGGACAGCGGACCTTTTTGGTAATGAAAAACTGTTTTTT. It codes for CASSPRTADLFGNEKLFF.

The chain uses TRBV2 and TRBJ1-4, with D perhaps matching TRBD1 (6 bases). The CDR3 runs to 15 residues. Trimming removed 4 bases at V and 8 bases at J, with 17 bases between. The V gene's germline CDR1 is SNHLY and CDR2 FYNNEI. In DNA form, the CDR3 reads TGTGCCAGCAGTGCCCAGGGGAGTGTTCCGGAAAAACTGTTTTTT. Its translation is CASSAQGSVPEKLFF.